The entry below describes one T cell receptor (beta chain). Antigen: not known. PBMC-derived CD4+ and CD8+ T cells were sorted. This specimen belongs to a study of CD8+ T cells in alopecia areata. Extracted RNA was reverse transcribed, and the resulting cDNA served as sequencing template. Some clones are missing from TCRdb's copy, which holds only in-frame ones; the method was immunoSEQ multiplex PCR. Altogether approximately 150,000 clones are present, 55% being singletons, with the ten largest covering approximately 4.3%. Notes on the study in general: Lesional scalp, especially alopecia totalis/universalis, showed higher clonality than normal scalp.

The CDR3 length is 15 residues. Trimming removed 2 bases from V and 1 base from J, with 11 bases in between. Germline V gene data show CDR1 as MNHEY and CDR2 as SVGAGI. Sample: CD4+ T cells sorted from blood. V is TRBV6-5 and J is TRBJ1-1; a possible D gene is TRBD1 (5 bases). This sequence originates from a human donor in good health. The CDR3 coding sequence is TGTGCCAGCAGTTACGGGGGACGCCGGAACACTGAAGCTTTCTTT. This gives the protein CASSYGGRRNTEAFF.